Presented here are 5 T cell receptor beta chains from one specimen sequenced in a study of CD8+ T cells in alopecia areata. Extraction and reverse transcription of RNA yielded cDNA as the sequencing template. Generated by immunoSEQ multiplex PCR, the TCRdb table keeps only in-frame clones and is missing some. The table has around 160,000 clones, 40% to 50% seen once; the top ten hold approximately 7%. Sequencing was performed on CD4+ T cells sorted from blood. The receptors stem from a human donor with alopecia areata.

This clone has only a few counts. This chain uses TRBV29-1 with TRBJ1-4; no firm D call. The CDR3 contains 11 residues. The germline V gene has CDR1 SQVTM and CDR2 ANQGSEA. V lost 7 bases to trimming and J lost 7 bases, with 10 bases between them. In DNA form, the CDR3 reads TGCAGCGGAGCGGCTAGTGAAAAACTGTTTTTT. This sequence encodes CSGAASEKLFF. Complete variable domain (other parts from reference TRBV29-1 and TRBJ1-4): SAVISQKPSRDICQRGTSLTIQCQVDSQVTMMFWYRQQPGQSLTLIATANQGSEATYESGFVIDKFPISRPNLTFSTLTVSNMSPEDSSIYLCSGAASEKLFFGSGTQLSVL.

This sequence joins TRBV5-1 and TRBJ2-5; D not resolved. V lost 0 bases and J lost 5, with 5 bases in between. Germline V CDR1 and CDR2: SGHRS, YFSETQ. The CDR3 has 12 residues. The CDR3 DNA is TGCGCCAGCAGCTTGGATCATGAGACCCAGTACTTC. As protein: CASSLDHETQYF.

At least ten counts were recorded for this clone. The chain carries TRBV19 and TRBJ2-1; D is undetermined. Germline V gene data show CDR1 as LNHDA and CDR2 as SQIVND (reference sequence). V gave up 3 bases and J gave up 6 bases, with 6 bases separating them. CDR3 size: 12 residues. CDR3 sequence: CASSIQINEQFF. The CDR3 DNA follows: TGTGCCAGTAGTATTCAGATCAATGAGCAGTTCTTC. Full variable domain (missing parts from reference TRBV19 and TRBJ2-1): DGGITQSPKYLFRKEGQNVTLSCEQNLNHDAMYWYRQDPGQGLRLIYYSQIVNDFQKGDIAEGYSVSREKKESFPLTVTSAQKNPTAFYLCASSIQINEQFFGPGTRLTVL.

This clone came up a few times. One end of the junction fails to match germline, which may point to a read error. The chain couples TRBV29-1 to TRBJ2-6; 7 bases match TRBD2. The CDR3 consists of 15 residues. The germline CDR1 and CDR2 sequences are SQVTM and ANQGSEA. The CDR3 loop reads CSVEGAGDGANVLTF. The CDR3 DNA is TGCAGCGTGGAAGGGGCGGGGGATGGGGCCAACGTCCTGACTTTC.

This chain links TRBV28 with TRBJ1-2; 8 nucleotides agree with TRBD1. This CDR3 is built from 12 residues. V was pared by 6 bases and J by 8 bases, with 5 bases of the junction left unmatched. CDR1 and CDR2 (germline): MDHEN, SYDVKM. DNA for the CDR3: TGTGCCAGCAGGACGACAGGGGAGGGCTACACCTTC. It encodes CASRTTGEGYTF.